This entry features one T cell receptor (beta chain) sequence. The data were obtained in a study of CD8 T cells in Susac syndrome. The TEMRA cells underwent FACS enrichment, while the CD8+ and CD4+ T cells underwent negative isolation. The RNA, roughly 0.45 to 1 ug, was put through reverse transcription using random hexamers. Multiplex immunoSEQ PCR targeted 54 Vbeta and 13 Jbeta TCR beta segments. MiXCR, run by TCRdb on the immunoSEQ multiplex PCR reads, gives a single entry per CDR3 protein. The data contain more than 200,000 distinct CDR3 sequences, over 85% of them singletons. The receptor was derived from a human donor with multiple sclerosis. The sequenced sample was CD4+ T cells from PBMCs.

The CDR3 protein is CASSLFPQHF. The CDR3 nucleotides read TGTGCCAGCAGCCTTTTCCCCCAGCATTTT. The gene calls are TRBV28 and TRBJ1-5; D gene unclear. Trimming shortened V by 6 bases and J by 10 bases, and 7 bases separated the two germline ends. The germline gives CDR1 MDHEN, CDR2 SYDVKM. The CDR3 contains 10 residues.